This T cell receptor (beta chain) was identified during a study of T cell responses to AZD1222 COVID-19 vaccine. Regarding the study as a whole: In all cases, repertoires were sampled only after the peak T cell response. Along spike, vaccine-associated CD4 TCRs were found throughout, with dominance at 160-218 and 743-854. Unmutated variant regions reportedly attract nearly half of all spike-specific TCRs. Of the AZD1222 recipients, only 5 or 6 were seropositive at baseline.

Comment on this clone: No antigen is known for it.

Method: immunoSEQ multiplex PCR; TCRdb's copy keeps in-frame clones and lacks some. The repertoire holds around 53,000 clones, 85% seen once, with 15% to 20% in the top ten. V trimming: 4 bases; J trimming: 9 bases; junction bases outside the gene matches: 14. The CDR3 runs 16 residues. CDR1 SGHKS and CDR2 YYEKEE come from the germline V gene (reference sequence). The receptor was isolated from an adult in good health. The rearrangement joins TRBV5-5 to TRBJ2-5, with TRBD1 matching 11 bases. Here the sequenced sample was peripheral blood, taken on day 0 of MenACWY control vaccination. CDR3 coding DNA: TGTGCCAGCAGCATTTATGGCGTTGGACAGGGGGCTTCCCAGTACTTC. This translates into CASSIYGVGQGASQYF.